The clone carrying this TCR beta chain has ten or more counts. What it binds is not known. The data were obtained in a study of spatial heterogeneity in lung cancer. Study-wide findings and caveats: Tracking of tumor mutation counts was seen in expanded intratumoral alpha and beta TCR counts.

CDR3 length equals 14 residues. Germline values: CDR1 SEHNR, CDR2 FQNEAQ (reference sequence). With 3 bases clipped from V and 5 bases from J, the junction kept 5 bases outside the gene matches. The time point denotes: sample taken at primary tumor resection. TCRdb re-analysed the 5' RACE reads in MiXCR, keeping a single row per CDR3 protein. Of 12,000 to 15,000 distinct CDR3 sequences listed, around 7.8% are singletons. The chain is built from TRBV7-9 and TRBJ2-7, with 9 bases lining up with TRBD1. This material consisted of lung tumor tissue, taken at surgery. The source is a male donor with early-stage non-small cell lung cancer. The CDR3 here is CASSLTGGLDEQYF. The CDR3 DNA follows: TGTGCCAGCAGCTTGACAGGGGGATTGGACGAGCAGTACTTC.